A single sample is the source of the 14 T cell receptor beta chains below, sequenced in a study of blood T cell repertoires in COVID-19. Clones were sequenced by immunoSEQ multiplex PCR, and TCRdb holds only the in-frame ones, with some missing. The table lists about 130,000 clones, around 89% of them singletons. Specimen: peripheral blood. These receptors came from a man aged 55 to 70 with COVID-19, enrolled during active disease.

V is TRBV7-2 and J is TRBJ2-7, with TRBD1 as a possible D gene (5 bases). CDR3 length: 14 residues. V was trimmed by 5 bases and J by 2 bases, leaving 13 bases between them. The germline V gene has CDR1 SGHTA and CDR2 FQGNSA. CDR3 sequence (DNA): TGTGCCAGCAGCCTCCGGCAGGGCCCCTACGAGCAGTACTTC. It encodes CASSLRQGPYEQYF.

The genes are TRBV6-6 and TRBJ2-7, with TRBD1 identical over 8 bases. This CDR3 has 12 amino acids. The germline V gene encodes CDR1 MNHNY and CDR2 SVGAGI (reference sequence). V shed 6 bases and J 3 bases; nucleotides not matched to a gene: 1. DNA of the CDR3: TGTGCCAGCAGGGACAGGGTCTACGAGCAGTACTTC. Translation: CASRDRVYEQYF.

DNA for the CDR3: TGCAGTGCTAGTCTTCGGGCTAATGAAAAACTGTTTTTT. Its protein is CSASLRANEKLFF. This chain connects TRBV20-1 to TRBJ1-4, with D hard to call. This CDR3 comprises 13 residues. Germline V gene lookup returns CDR1 DFQATT and CDR2 SNEGSKA (reference sequence). The V end was cut by 3 bases, the J end by 3 bases, with 8 bases between.

This clone was counted a few times. CDR3 sequence reads: CASSPLGQGIYEQYF. The CDR3 nucleotides read TGTGCCAGCAGCCCCTTGGGACAGGGGATTTACGAGCAGTACTTC. The rearrangement uses TRBV14 and TRBJ2-7; 10 bases are a match to TRBD1. With V trimmed by 4 bases and J by 4 bases, 7 bases remained unmatched. This CDR3 comprises 15 residues. Germline lookup yields CDR1 SGHDN and CDR2 FVKESK.

The chain carries TRBV29-1 and TRBJ1-4; D perhaps matches TRBD1 (6 bases). The V end was cut by 6 bases, the J end by 8 bases, with 19 bases between. Looked up from germline, CDR1 is SQVTM and CDR2 is ANQGSEA. This CDR3 has 14 residues. The CDR3 DNA is TGCAGCGTCCGAGAAACACAGGGCCCCGAAAAACTGTTTTTT. It yields the protein CSVRETQGPEKLFF.

The rearrangement uses TRBV28 and TRBJ1-4; TRBD1 aligns across 7 bases. This CDR3 region has 13 residues. The germline CDR1 and CDR2 sequences are MDHEN and SYDVKM. V shed 10 bases and J 7 bases; nucleotides not matched to a gene: 9. The CDR3 sequence is CATIQGIGEKLFF. The CDR3 DNA sequence: TGTGCCACCATACAGGGGATAGGTGAAAAACTGTTTTTT.

The chain couples TRBV10-2 to TRBJ1-5; D ambiguous. Trimming took off 2 bases at V and 2 bases at J, with 10 bases between the two ends. The CDR3 has 15 residues. The germline CDR1 and CDR2 sequences are WSHSY and SAAADI. CDR3 loop: CASSERAGRNQPQHF. The CDR3 region has the DNA TGCGCCAGCAGTGAGAGGGCGGGTCGCAATCAGCCCCAGCATTTT.

J is TRBJ1-5 and V is TRBV19; D possibly corresponds to TRBD1 (5 bases). The CDR3 is made up of 15 amino acids. Germline loops: CDR1 LNHDA, CDR2 SQIVND (reference sequence). Trimming stripped 5 bases from V and 3 bases from J, with 14 bases between. For the CDR3, the DNA is TGTGCCAGTAGTCCGGCGGACAAGTACAATCAGCCCCAGCATTTT. This codes for CASSPADKYNQPQHF.

This sequence joins TRBV11-2 and TRBJ1-6; a possible D gene is TRBD1 (5 bases). Deletions cut 1 base from V and 5 bases from J, with 12 bases between. Germline V gene lookup returns CDR1 SGHAT and CDR2 FQNNGV. This CDR3 region has 16 residues. The CDR3 loop is CASSLVGQIDNSPLHF. As DNA, the CDR3 is TGTGCCAGCAGCTTAGTGGGGCAGATCGATAATTCACCCCTCCACTTT. Full variable domain (remainder filled in from reference TRBV11-2 and TRBJ1-6): EAGVAQSPRYKIIEKRQSVAFWCNPISGHATLYWYQQILGQGPKLLIQFQNNGVVDDSQLPKDRFSAERLKGVDSTLKIQPAKLEDSAVYLCASSLVGQIDNSPLHFGNGTRLTVT.

This clone has only one observation. CDR3 sequence: CASSPAGVGEKLFF. In DNA form, the CDR3 reads TGCGCCAGCAGCCCGGCCGGGGTGGGAGAAAAACTGTTTTTT. The chain links TRBV5-1 to TRBJ1-4, with D uncertain. Germline CDR1 reads SGHRS; CDR2 reads YFSETQ. The CDR3 totals 14 residues. V lost 4 bases, J lost 8 bases, and 15 bases lay in between.

The genes are TRBV9 and TRBJ2-3, with 7 bases matching TRBD2. The V segment lost 1 base and the J segment 0 bases; nucleotides outside the gene matches: 11. Germline loops: CDR1 SGDLS, CDR2 YYNGEE. The CDR3 has 18 residues. CDR3 in amino acids: CASSVKGIAGESTDTQYF. The CDR3 DNA reads TGTGCCAGCAGCGTAAAGGGGATTGCGGGGGAGAGCACAGATACGCAGTATTTT.

This chain joins TRBV6-5 and TRBJ1-1; the D gene is possibly TRBD1 (5 bases). Germline V lookup: CDR1 MNHEY, CDR2 SVGAGI. V was shortened by 4 bases and J by 3 bases, with 12 bases between the two germline ends. This CDR3 is 14 amino acids long. The CDR3, as DNA: TGTGCCAGCAGTTCACCGGGGGGGGACACTGAAGCTTTCTTT. Translating it yields CASSSPGGDTEAFF.

The chain links TRBV6-5 to TRBJ2-7; D uncertain. The CDR3 sequence is 13 residues long. The V gene lost 7 bases and the J gene lost 2 bases, with 12 bases spanning the gap. CDR1 is MNHEY, CDR2 SVGAGI, per germline. The CDR3 is CASNLSGTYEQYF. In DNA, the CDR3 is TGTGCCAGCAATTTGTCGGGTACCTACGAGCAGTACTTC.

Worth noting for this clone: At one end, the junction sequence differs from germline, possibly due to a read error. The chain employs TRBV6-1 and TRBJ2-3; no reliable D call. The CDR3 covers 13 residues. The germline CDR1 and CDR2 sequences are MNHNS and SASEGT. CDR3 region: CASSKAGTDTQYF. The CDR3 DNA is TGTGCCAGCAGTAAAGCCGGCACAGATACGCAGTATTTT.